This is a list of T cell receptor beta chains from one sample in a study of post-analysis software for immune sequencing data. TCRdb re-analysed the PCR reads in MiXCR, keeping a single row per CDR3 protein. The sample has under 900,000 distinct CDR3 sequences, approximately 53% seen once; the top ten hold under 6%. Sequenced: blood. The receptor source for this set is a girl under 18 with multiple sclerosis. The CDR3 runs from the conserved cysteine through the conserved F or W. Expanded clones are given a class, and other clones once, few, many or no size at all.

size: -
V: TRBV7-9
CDR3: CASSFGQGSAEQYF

size: -
V: TRBV7-9
CDR3: CASTGTDTQYF

size: -
V: TRBV5-6
CDR3: CASSFGGSFYNEQFF

size: few
V: TRBV7-2
CDR3: CASSLAGGTGGGYTEAFF

size: -
V: TRBV7-3
CDR3: CASSLRPRVDEQYF

size: many
V: TRBV7-9
CDR3: CASSSAGTYYEQYF

size: -
V: TRBV15
CDR3: CATSRESGSYNEQFF

size: few
V: TRBV6-6
CDR3: CASSTDGSYEQYF

size: -
V: TRBV7-2
CDR3: CASSPEVGSSYEQYF

size: -
V: TRBV24-1
CDR3: CATSYLLPGEQYF

size: -
V: TRBV5-1
CDR3: CASSQGLRDNEQFF